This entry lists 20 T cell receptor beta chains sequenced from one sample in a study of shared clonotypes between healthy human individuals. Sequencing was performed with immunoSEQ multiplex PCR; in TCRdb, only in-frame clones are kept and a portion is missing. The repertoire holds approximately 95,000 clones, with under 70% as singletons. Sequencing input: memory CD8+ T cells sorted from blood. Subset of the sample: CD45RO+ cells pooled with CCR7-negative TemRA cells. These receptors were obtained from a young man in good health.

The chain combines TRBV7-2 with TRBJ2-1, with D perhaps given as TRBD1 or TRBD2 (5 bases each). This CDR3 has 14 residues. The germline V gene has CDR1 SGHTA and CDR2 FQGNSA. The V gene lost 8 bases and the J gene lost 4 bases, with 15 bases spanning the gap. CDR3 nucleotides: TGTGCCAGCGCCCCGGGGACGGGATACAATGAGCAGTTCTTC. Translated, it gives CASAPGTGYNEQFF.

The CDR3 protein is CASSRGAGATGELFF. CDR3 in DNA: TGTGCCAGCAGCCGAGGGGCAGGGGCCACCGGGGAGCTGTTTTTT. The chain is built from TRBV7-9 and TRBJ2-2, with D possibly being TRBD1 (6 bases). Trimming stripped 5 bases from V and 4 bases from J, with 14 bases between. Germline CDR1 and CDR2: SEHNR and FQNEAQ (reference sequence). The CDR3 is 15 amino acids.

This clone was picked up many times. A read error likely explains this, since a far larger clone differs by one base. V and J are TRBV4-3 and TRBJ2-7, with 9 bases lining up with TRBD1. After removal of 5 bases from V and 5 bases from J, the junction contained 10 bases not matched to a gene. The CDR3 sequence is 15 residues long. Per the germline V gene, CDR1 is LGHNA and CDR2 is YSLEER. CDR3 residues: CASSISGTGTHEQYF. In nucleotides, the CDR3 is TGCGCCAGCAGCATATCCGGGACAGGGACCCACGAGCAGTACTTC.

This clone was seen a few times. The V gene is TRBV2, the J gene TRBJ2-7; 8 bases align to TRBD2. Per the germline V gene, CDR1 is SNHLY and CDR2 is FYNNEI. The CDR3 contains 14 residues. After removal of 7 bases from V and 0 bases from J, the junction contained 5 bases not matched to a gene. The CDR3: CASTRTSNSYEQYF. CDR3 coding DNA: TGTGCCAGCACCAGGACTAGCAACTCCTACGAGCAGTACTTC. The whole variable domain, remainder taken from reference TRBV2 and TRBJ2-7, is EPEVTQTPSHQVTQMGQEVILRCVPISNHLYFYWYRQILGQKVEFLVSFYNNEISEKSEIFDDQFSVERPDGSNFTLKIRSTKLEDSAMYFCASTRTSNSYEQYFGPGTRLTVT.

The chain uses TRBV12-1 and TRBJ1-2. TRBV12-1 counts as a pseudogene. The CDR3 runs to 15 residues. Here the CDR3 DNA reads TGTGCCAGCAGCAATTCTTTCGGGGCACCTCTTCGCTACACCTTC. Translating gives CASSNSFGAPLRYTF.

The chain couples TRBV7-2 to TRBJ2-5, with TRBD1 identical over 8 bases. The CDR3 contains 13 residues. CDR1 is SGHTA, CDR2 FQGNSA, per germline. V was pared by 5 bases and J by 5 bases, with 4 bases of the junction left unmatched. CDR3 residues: CASSTNRGETQYF. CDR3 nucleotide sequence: TGTGCCAGCAGCACCAACAGGGGGGAGACCCAGTACTTC. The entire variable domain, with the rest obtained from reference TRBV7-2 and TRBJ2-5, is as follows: GAGVSQSPSNKVTEKGKDVELRCDPISGHTALYWYRQSLGQGLEFLIYFQGNSAPDKSGLPSDRFSAERTGGSVSTLTIQRTQQEDSAVYLCASSTNRGETQYFGPGTRLLVL.

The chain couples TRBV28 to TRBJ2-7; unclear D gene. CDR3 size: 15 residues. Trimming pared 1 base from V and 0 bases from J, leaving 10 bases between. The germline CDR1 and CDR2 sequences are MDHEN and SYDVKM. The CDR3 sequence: CASSLFSFGSYEQYF. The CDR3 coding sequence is TGTGCCAGCAGTTTATTTAGCTTCGGCTCCTACGAGCAGTACTTC.

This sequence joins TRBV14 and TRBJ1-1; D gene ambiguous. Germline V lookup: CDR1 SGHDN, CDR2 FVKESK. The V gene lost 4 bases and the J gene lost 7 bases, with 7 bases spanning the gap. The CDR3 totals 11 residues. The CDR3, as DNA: TGTGCCAGCAGCCTAGGAGGTGAAGCTTTCTTT. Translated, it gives CASSLGGEAFF.

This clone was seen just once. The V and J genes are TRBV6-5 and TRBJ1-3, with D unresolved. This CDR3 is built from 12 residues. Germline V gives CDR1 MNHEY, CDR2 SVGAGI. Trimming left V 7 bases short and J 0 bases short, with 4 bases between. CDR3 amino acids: CASTSSGNTIYF. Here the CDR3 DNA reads TGTGCCAGCACCAGCTCTGGAAACACCATATATTTT.

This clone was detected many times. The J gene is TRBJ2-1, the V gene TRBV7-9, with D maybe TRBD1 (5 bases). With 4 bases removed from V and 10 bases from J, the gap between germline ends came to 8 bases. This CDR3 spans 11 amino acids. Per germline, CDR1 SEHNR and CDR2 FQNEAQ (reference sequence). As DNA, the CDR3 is TGTGCCAGCAGCTCAGGGTGGGAGCAGTTCTTC. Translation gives CASSSGWEQFF.

CDR3 amino acids: CAWPPPGYSYNEQFF. The CDR3, as DNA: TGTGCCTGGCCCCCCCCGGGGTACTCCTACAATGAGCAGTTCTTC. The chain employs TRBV28 and TRBJ2-1; weak D call: TRBD2 (5 bases). This CDR3 comprises 15 residues. CDR1 and CDR2 from the germline V gene are MDHEN and SYDVKM. Trimming took 11 bases from V and 0 from J, leaving 17 bases between them.

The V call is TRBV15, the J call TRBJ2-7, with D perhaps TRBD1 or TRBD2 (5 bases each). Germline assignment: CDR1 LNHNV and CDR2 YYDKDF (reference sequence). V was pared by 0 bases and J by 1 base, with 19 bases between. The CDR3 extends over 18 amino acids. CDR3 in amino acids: CATSRDLYGTVVSYEQYF. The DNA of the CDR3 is TGTGCCACCAGCAGAGATCTGTATGGGACGGTGGTTTCCTACGAGCAGTACTTC. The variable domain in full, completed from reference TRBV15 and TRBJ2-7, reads DAMVIQNPRYQVTQFGKPVTLSCSQTLNHNVMYWYQQKSSQAPKLLFHYYDKDFNNEADTPDNFQSRRPNTSFCFLDIRSPGLGDTAMYLCATSRDLYGTVVSYEQYFGPGTRLTVT.

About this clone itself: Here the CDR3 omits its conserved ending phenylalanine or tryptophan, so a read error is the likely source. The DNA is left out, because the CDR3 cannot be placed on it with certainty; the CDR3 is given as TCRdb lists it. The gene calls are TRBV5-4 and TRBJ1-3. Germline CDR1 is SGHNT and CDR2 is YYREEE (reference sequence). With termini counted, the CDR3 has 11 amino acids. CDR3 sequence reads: CASSGLGPVSL.

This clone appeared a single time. CDR3 protein: CASSPSRLVSGEQFF. The DNA of the CDR3 is TGTGCCAGCAGCCCGTCCCGACTAGTAAGCGGTGAGCAGTTCTTC. This sequence joins TRBV7-2 and TRBJ2-1; a weak D match, TRBD2 (6 bases). CDR3 length: 15 amino acids. Trimming pared 5 bases from V and 9 bases from J, leaving 20 bases between. Looked up from germline, CDR1 is SGHTA and CDR2 is FQGNSA.

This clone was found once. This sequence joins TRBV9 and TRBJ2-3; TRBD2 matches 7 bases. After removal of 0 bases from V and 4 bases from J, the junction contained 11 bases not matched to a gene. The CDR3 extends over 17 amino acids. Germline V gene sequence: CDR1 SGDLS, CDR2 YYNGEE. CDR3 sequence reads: CASSVEIWSGKSDTQYF. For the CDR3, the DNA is TGTGCCAGCAGCGTAGAAATCTGGAGCGGGAAGTCAGATACGCAGTATTTT. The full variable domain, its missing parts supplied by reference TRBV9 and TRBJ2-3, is DSGVTQTPKHLITATGQRVTLRCSPRSGDLSVYWYQQSLDQGLQFLIQYYNGEERAKGNILERFSAQQFPDLHSELNLSSLELGDSALYFCASSVEIWSGKSDTQYFGPGTRLTVL.

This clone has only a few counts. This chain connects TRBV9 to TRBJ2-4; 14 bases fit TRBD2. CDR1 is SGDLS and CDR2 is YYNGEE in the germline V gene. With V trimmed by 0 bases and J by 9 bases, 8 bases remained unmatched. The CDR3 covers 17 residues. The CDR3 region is CASSVGGTSGRSGIQYF. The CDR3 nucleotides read TGTGCCAGCAGCGTAGGGGGGACTAGCGGGAGATCGGGCATTCAGTACTTC.

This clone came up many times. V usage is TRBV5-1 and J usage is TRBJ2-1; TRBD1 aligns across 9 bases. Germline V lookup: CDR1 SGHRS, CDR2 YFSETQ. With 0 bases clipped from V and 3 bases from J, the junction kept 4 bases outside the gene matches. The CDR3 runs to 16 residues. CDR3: CASSLAGTGLYNEQFF. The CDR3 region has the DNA TGCGCCAGCAGCTTGGCCGGGACAGGGCTCTACAATGAGCAGTTCTTC.

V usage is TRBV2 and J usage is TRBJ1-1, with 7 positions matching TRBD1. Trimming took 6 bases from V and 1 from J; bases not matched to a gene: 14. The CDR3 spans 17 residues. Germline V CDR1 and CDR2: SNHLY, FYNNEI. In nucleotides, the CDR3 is TGTGCCAGCAGCCGGAATCCAGGGGGGCAAGGGAACACTGAAGCTTTCTTT. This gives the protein CASSRNPGGQGNTEAFF.

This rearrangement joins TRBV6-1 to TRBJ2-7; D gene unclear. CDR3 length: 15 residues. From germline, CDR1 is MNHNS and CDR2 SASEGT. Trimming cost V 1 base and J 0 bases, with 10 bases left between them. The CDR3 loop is CASSEGLASSYEQYF. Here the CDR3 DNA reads TGTGCCAGCAGTGAAGGTCTGGCCAGCTCCTACGAGCAGTACTTC.

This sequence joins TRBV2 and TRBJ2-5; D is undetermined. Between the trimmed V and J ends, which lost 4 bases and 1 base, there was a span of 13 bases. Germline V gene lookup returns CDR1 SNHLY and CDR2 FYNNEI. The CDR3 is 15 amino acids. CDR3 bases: TGTGCCAGCAGTGGGCGTGGGCAGCTCCAAGAGACCCAGTACTTC. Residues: CASSGRGQLQETQYF.